The table lists the clone carrying this T cell receptor (beta chain) with a count of one. This CDR3 contains 15 residues. The J segment lost 2 bases and the V segment lost 2 bases, leaving 5 bases of the junction unmatched. Germline CDR1 and CDR2: ENHRY and SYGVKD. This sample is drawn from a study of cytomegalovirus exposure and HLA in healthy donors. Study details: The roughly 120 validation repertoires, a later analysis reported, used the same platform as the 550 to 800 first-cohort repertoires.

The repertoire was sequenced with immunoSEQ multiplex PCR; TCRdb's copy has only in-frame clones and lacks some. The sample carries 150,000 to 200,000 clones, more than 80% recorded once. The chain is built from TRBV10-3 and TRBJ1-1, with 7 bases lining up with TRBD1. The clonotype originates from a man between 18 and 29 years old in good health and CMV-seropositive. The material sequenced was PBMCs. In DNA form, the CDR3 reads TGTGCCATCAGTGAGCCGACAGGGCTTAACACTGAAGCTTTCTTT. It encodes CAISEPTGLNTEAFF.